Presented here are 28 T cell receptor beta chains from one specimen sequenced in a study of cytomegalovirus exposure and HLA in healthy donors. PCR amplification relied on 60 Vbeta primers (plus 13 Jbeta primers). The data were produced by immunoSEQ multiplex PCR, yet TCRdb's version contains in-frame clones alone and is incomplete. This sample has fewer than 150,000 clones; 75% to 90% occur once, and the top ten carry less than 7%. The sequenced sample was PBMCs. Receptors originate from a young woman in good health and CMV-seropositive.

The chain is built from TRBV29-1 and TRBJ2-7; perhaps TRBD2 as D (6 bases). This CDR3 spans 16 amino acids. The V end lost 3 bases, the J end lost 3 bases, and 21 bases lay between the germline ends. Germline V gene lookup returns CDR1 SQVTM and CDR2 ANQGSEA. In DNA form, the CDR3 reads TGCAGCGTTGAGGGGGGTAGCCGGGGCAGTCGCTACGAGCAGTACTTC. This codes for CSVEGGSRGSRYEQYF.

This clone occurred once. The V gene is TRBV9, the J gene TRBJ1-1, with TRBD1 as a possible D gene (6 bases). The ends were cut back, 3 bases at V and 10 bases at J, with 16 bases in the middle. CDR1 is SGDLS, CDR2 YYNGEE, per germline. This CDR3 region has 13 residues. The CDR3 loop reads CASSGPSGGGAFF. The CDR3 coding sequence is TGTGCCAGCAGCGGTCCTTCGGGGGGCGGAGCTTTCTTT.

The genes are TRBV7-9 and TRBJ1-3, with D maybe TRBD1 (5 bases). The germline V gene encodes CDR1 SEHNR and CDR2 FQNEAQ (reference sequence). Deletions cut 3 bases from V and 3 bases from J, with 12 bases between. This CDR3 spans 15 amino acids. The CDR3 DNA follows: TGTGCCAGCAGCTTGAGGCAGGGTGGTGGAAACACCATATATTTT. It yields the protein CASSLRQGGGNTIYF.

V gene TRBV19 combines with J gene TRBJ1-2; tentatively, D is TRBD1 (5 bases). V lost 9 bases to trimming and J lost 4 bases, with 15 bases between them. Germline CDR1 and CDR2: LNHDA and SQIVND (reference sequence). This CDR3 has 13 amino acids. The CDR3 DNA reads TGTGCCAGCTCCCAAGGCAGGGCCTATGGCTACACCTTC. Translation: CASSQGRAYGYTF.

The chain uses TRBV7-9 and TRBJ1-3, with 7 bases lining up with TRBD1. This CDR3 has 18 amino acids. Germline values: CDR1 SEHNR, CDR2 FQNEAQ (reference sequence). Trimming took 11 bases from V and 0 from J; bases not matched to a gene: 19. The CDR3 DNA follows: TGTGCCGTTAACCATCAGGGGGGAGTCGCGTACTCTGGAAACACCATATATTTT. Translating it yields CAVNHQGGVAYSGNTIYF.

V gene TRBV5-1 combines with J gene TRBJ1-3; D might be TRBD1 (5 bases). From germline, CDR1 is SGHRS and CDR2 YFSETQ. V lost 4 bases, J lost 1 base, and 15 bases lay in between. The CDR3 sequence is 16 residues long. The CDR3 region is CASSPDWGVSGNTIYF. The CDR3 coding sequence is TGCGCCAGCAGCCCGGATTGGGGGGTATCTGGAAACACCATATATTTT.

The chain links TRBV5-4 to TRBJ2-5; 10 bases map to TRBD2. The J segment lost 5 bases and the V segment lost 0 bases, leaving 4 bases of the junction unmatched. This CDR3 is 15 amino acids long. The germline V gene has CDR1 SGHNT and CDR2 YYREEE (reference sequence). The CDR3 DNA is TGTGCCAGCAGCTTGGGGCTAGCGGGGGTCGAGACCCAGTACTTC. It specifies CASSLGLAGVETQYF.

CDR3 coding DNA: TGTGCCAGCAGCCTAGCGGACCTGGGGGAGCTGTTTTTT. This encodes CASSLADLGELFF. The gene calls are TRBV2 and TRBJ2-2; 7 positions match TRBD2. This CDR3 spans 13 amino acids. V was pared by 6 bases and J by 8 bases, with 6 bases of the junction left unmatched. Per germline, CDR1 SNHLY and CDR2 FYNNEI.

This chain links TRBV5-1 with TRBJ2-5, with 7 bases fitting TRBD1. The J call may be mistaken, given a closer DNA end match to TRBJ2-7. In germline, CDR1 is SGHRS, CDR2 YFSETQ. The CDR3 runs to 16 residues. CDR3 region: CASSLGRETGTHEQYF. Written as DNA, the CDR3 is TGCGCCAGCAGCTTGGGAAGGGAGACAGGGACCCACGAGCAGTACTTC.

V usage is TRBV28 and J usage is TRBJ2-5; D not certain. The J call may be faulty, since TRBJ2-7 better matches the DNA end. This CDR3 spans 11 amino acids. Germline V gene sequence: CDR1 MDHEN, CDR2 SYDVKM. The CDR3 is CASSLTYEQYF. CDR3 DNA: TGTGCCAGCAGTTTAACCTACGAGCAGTACTTC.

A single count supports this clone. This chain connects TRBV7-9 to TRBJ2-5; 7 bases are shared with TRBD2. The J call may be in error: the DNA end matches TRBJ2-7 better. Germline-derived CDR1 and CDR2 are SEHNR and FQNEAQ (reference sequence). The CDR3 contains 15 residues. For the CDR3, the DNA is TGTGCCAGCAGCTTAGGAGGGGAGGGTCCCTACGAGCAGTACTTC. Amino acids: CASSLGGEGPYEQYF.

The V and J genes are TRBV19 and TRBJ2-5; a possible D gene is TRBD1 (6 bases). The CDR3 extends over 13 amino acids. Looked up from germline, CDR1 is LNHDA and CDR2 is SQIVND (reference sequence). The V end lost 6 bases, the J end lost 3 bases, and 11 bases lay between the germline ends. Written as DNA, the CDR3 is TGTGCCAGTAGGGTACAGGGAGAAGAGACCCAGTACTTC. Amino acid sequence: CASRVQGEETQYF.

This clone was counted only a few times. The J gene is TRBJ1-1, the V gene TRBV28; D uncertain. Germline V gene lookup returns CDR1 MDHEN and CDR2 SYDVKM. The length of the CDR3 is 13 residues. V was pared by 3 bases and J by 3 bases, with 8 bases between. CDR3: CASSLVQDTEAFF. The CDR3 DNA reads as TGTGCCAGCAGTTTGGTTCAGGACACTGAAGCTTTCTTT.

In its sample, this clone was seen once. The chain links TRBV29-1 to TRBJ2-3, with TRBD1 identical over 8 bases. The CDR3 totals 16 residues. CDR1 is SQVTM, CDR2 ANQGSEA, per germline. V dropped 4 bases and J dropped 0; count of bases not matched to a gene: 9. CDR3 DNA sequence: TGCAGCGTTGCCCGGAGTGGGGACAGGAGCACAGATACGCAGTATTTT. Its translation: CSVARSGDRSTDTQYF.

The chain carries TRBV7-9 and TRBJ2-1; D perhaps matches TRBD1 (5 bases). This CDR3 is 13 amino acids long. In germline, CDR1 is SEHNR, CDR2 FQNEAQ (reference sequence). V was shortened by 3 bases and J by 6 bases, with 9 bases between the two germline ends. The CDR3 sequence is CASSLTARNEQFF. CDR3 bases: TGTGCCAGCAGCTTGACAGCCCGCAATGAGCAGTTCTTC.

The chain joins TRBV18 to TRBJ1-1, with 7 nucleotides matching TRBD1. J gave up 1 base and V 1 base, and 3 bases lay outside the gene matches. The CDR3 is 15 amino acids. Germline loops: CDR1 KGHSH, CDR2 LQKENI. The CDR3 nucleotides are TGTGCCAGCTCACCACAGGGGGCCGGGAACACTGAAGCTTTCTTT. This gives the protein CASSPQGAGNTEAFF.

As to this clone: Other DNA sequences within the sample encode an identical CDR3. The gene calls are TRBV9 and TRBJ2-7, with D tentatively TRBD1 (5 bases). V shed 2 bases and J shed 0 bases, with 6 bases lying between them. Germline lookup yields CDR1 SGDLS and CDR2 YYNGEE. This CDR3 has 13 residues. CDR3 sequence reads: CASSVDSSYEQYF. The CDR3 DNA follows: TGTGCCAGCAGCGTCGACAGCTCCTACGAGCAGTACTTC.

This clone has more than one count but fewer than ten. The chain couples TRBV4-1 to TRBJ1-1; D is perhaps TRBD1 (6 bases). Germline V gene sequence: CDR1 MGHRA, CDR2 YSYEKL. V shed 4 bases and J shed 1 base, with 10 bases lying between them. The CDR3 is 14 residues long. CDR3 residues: CASSPTDRNTEAFF. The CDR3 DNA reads TGCGCCAGCAGCCCCACGGACAGGAACACTGAAGCTTTCTTT.

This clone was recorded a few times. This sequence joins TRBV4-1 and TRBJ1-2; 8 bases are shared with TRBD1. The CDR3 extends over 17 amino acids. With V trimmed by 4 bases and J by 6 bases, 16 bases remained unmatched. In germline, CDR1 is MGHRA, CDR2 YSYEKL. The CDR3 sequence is CASSPTKGQVAEDGYTF. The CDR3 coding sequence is TGCGCCAGCAGCCCCACTAAGGGACAGGTAGCTGAGGATGGCTACACCTTC.

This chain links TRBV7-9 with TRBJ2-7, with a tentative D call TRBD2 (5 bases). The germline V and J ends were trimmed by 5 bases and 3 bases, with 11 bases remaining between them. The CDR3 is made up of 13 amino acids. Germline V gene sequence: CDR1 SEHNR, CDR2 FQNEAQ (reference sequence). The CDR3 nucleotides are TGTGCCAGCAGCCGCTCCGACTACTACGAGCAGTACTTC. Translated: CASSRSDYYEQYF.

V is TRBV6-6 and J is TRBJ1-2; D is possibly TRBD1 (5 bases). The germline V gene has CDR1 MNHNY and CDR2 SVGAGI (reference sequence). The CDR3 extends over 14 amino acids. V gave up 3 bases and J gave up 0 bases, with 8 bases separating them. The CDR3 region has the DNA TGTGCCAGCAGTTATCCAGGGTCTAACTATGGCTACACCTTC. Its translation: CASSYPGSNYGYTF.

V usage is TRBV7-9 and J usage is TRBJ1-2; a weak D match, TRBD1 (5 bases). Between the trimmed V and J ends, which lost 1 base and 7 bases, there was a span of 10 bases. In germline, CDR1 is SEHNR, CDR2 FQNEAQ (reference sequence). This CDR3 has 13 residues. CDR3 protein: CASSLGRDGGYTF. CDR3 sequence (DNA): TGTGCCAGCAGCTTAGGCAGGGATGGTGGCTACACCTTC.

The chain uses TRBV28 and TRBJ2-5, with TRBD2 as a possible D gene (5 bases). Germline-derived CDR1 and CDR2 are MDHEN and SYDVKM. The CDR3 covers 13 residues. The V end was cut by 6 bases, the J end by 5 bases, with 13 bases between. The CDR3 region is CASRGSLRETQYF. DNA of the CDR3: TGTGCCAGCAGGGGGAGTTTGAGGGAGACCCAGTACTTC.

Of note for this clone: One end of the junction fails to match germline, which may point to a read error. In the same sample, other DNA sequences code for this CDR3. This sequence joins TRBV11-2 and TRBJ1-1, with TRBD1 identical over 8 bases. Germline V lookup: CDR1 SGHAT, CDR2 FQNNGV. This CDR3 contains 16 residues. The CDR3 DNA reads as TGTGCCAGCAGCCCCCGGGGACAGGTCCGGGACACTGAAGCCTTCTTT. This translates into CASSPRGQVRDTEAFF.

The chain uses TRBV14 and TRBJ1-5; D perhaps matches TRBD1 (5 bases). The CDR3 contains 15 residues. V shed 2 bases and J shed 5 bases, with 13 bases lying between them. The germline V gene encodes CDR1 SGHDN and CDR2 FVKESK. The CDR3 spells CASSQTTARHQPQHF. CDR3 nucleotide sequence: TGTGCCAGCAGCCAAACGACAGCCCGCCATCAGCCCCAGCATTTT. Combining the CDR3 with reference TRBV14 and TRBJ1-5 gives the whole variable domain EAGVTQFPSHSVIEKGQTVTLRCDPISGHDNLYWYRRVMGKEIKFLLHFVKESKQDESGMPNNRFLAERTGGTYSTLKVQPAELEDSGVYFCASSQTTARHQPQHFGDGTRLSIL.

The CDR3 loop is CASSLAGQLVGAFF. CDR3 coding DNA: TGTGCCAGCAGCTTAGCGGGACAGCTCGTAGGAGCTTTCTTT. The chain carries TRBV7-9 and TRBJ1-1; 7 nucleotides align to TRBD1. V gave up 0 bases and J gave up 10 bases; unmatched junction bases: 8. Germline lookup yields CDR1 SEHNR and CDR2 FQNEAQ (reference sequence). The CDR3 runs 14 residues.

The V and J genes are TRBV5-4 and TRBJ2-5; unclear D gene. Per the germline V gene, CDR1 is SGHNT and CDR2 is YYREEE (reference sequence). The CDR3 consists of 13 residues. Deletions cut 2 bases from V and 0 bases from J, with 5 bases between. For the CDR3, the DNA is TGTGCCAGCAGCTTCGAGCACCAAGAGACCCAGTACTTC. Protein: CASSFEHQETQYF.

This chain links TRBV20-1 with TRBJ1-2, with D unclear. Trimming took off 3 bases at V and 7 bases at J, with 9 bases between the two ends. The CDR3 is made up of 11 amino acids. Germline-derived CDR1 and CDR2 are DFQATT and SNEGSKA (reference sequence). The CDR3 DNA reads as TGCAGTGCTAGCGCCCGGGGTGGCTACACCTTC. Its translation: CSASARGGYTF.